Listed below are T cell receptor beta chains from one sample, sequenced in a study of blood T cell repertoires in COVID-19. Libraries were prepared by immunoSEQ multiplex PCR; TCRdb keeps only in-frame clonotypes and omits some of them. Here the sample spans approximately 160,000 clones, roughly 88% being singletons. Source material: peripheral blood. These receptors all come from a woman aged 50 to 65 in a cohort sampled during active or convalescent COVID-19. CDR3s include the opening cysteine and the closing phenylalanine or tryptophan. A D gene is named only where the DNA matches it firmly. Clone size is stated in some rows and not others, as once, few, many or a class when expanded.

j_call,clone_size,d_call,v_call,cdr3_nt,cdr3_aa
TRBJ2-2,-,TRBD2,TRBV7-7,TGTGCTAGCAGCCATAGCGGGGGGGCTGGCACCGGGGAGCTGTTTTTT,CASSHSGGAGTGELFF
TRBJ2-7,-,-,TRBV15,TGTGCCACCAGCAGAGACATGCGCTCCTACGAGCAGTACTTC,CATSRDMRSYEQYF
TRBJ2-2,once,-,TRBV6-4,TGTGCCAGCAGCGGACAGAACACCGGGGAGCTGTTTTTT,CASSGQNTGELFF
TRBJ2-5,-,TRBD2,TRBV6-5,TGTGCCAGCAGGCCCCTAGCGGTGGAGACCCAGTACTTC,CASRPLAVETQYF
TRBJ1-1,-,-,TRBV5-1,TGCGCCAGCAGCAACCGACAGATGAACACTGAAGCTTTCTTT,CASSNRQMNTEAFF
TRBJ2-1,-,TRBD2,TRBV4-1,TGCGCCAGCAGCCAAGGGACTAGCTCCTACAATGAGCAGTTCTTC,CASSQGTSSYNEQFF
TRBJ2-2,-,TRBD1,TRBV29-1,TGCAGCGCCGGGACAGGGGGCTCCGGGGAGCTGTTTTTT,CSAGTGGSGELFF
TRBJ2-3,-,-,TRBV19,TGTGCCAGTAGTATAGCCCCCGGGACTTTTCCAGATACGCAGTATTTT,CASSIAPGTFPDTQYF
TRBJ1-1,-,-,TRBV2,TGTGCCAGCAGTGTCGGGAGTGAAGCTTTCTTT,CASSVGSEAFF
TRBJ2-1,-,TRBD1,TRBV28,TGTGCCAGCAGTTTGGGAGAGGGGGCCAGCTCCTACAATGAGCAGTTCTTC,CASSLGEGASSYNEQFF
TRBJ2-5,-,TRBD2,TRBV24-1,TGTGCCACCAGTGATCCTGGACTAGCGGGAAACCAAGAGACCCAGTACTTC,CATSDPGLAGNQETQYF
TRBJ1-3,-,TRBD1,TRBV3-1/TRBV3-2,TGTGCCAGCAGCCAAGGGGACAGGGTAGGAAACACCATATATTTT,CASSQGDRVGNTIYF
TRBJ2-3,-,TRBD2,TRBV4-2,TGTGCCAGCAGCCAAGTATTAGCGGGGGGGCCGGTCCCAGATACGCAGTATTTT,CASSQVLAGGPVPDTQYF
TRBJ2-5,-,TRBD2,TRBV4-1,TGCGCCAGCAAGCTGGCTAGCGGGGGGCTTGAGACCCAGTACTTC,CASKLASGGLETQYF
TRBJ2-1,-,TRBD1,TRBV29-1,TGCAGCGTCCCCAGACAGGGGGCGCGGGTCTCCTACAATGAGCAGTTCTTC,CSVPRQGARVSYNEQFF
TRBJ2-2,few,-,TRBV5-1,TGCGCCAGCAGTTCTGGACACTTGAACACCGGGGAGCTGTTTTTT,CASSSGHLNTGELFF
TRBJ1-4,-,-,TRBV6-5,TGTGCCAGCAACCGGGGGAATGAAAAACTGTTTTTT,CASNRGNEKLFF
TRBJ2-7,once,-,TRBV7-9,TGTGCCAGCAGCACTATCGGCGCCGAGCAGTACTTC,CASSTIGAEQYF
TRBJ2-3,-,-,TRBV30,TGTGCCTGGACTCGGGTCACAGATACGCAGTATTTT,CAWTRVTDTQYF
TRBJ1-1,few,-,TRBV5-1,TGCGCCAGCAGCTTGCTACGGGGGGGTCAGGATACTGAAGCTTTCTTT,CASSLLRGGQDTEAFF
TRBJ2-7,-,TRBD1,TRBV5-1,TGCGCCAGCAGCTTAGGGACAGGGAGAGGCTACGAGCAGTACTTC,CASSLGTGRGYEQYF
TRBJ2-4,few,-,TRBV24-1,TGTGCCACCAGAGTGGACACGCTAGCCAAAAACATTCAGTACTTC,CATRVDTLAKNIQYF
TRBJ2-5,-,-,TRBV7-9,TGTGCCAGCAGCTTTAGGGGGGGTGAGACCCAGTACTTC,CASSFRGGETQYF
TRBJ1-1,-,-,TRBV27,TGTGCCAGCAGTGCGACAGGACTGAACACTGAAGCTTTCTTT,CASSATGLNTEAFF
TRBJ2-3,-,TRBD2,TRBV7-3,TGTGCCAGCAGCTTAAACGGGGGGGGCACAGATACGCAGTATTTT,CASSLNGGGTDTQYF
TRBJ1-4,-,TRBD1,TRBV2,TGTGCCAGCAGCGGACAGGCAACTAATGAAAAACTGTTTTTT,CASSGQATNEKLFF
TRBJ1-5,-,-,TRBV6-5,TGTGCCAGCAGTTACTCTTCCCCGGGGGGCAATCAGCCCCAGCATTTT,CASSYSSPGGNQPQHF
TRBJ2-5,-,-,TRBV19,TGTGCCAGTAGTATCATGGCTAGCGATGAGACCCAGTACTTC,CASSIMASDETQYF
TRBJ2-3,-,-,TRBV29-1,TGCAGCGTTGATAGGGGTGGGAGCACAGATACGCAGTATTTT,CSVDRGGSTDTQYF
TRBJ2-5,once,TRBD2,TRBV3-1/TRBV3-2,TGTGCCAGCAGCCAAGATTGGCTAGCGGGGGTCCAAGAGACCCAGTACTTC,CASSQDWLAGVQETQYF
TRBJ1-6,-,-,TRBV25-1,TGTGCCAGCAGTGAGCACGAGTCGCCCGGTAATTCACCCCTCCACTTT,CASSEHESPGNSPLHF
TRBJ2-7,-,TRBD1,TRBV19,TGTGCCAGTAGTATAGGGGGACAGGGAAAATACGAGCAGTACTTC,CASSIGGQGKYEQYF
TRBJ2-3,-,-,TRBV7-9,TGTGCCAGCAGCTTTGCCAGGGTTGTCGACACAGATACGCAGTATTTT,CASSFARVVDTDTQYF
TRBJ1-1,-,-,TRBV6-6,TGTGCCAGCACCCAGGGGTTGGCTTTCTTT,CASTQGLAFF
TRBJ2-7,-,TRBD1,TRBV6-2/TRBV6-3,TGTGCCAGCAGCCTTACAGGGGGATCCTACGAGCAGTACTTC,CASSLTGGSYEQYF
TRBJ1-1,-,-,TRBV19,TGTGCCAGTGGGGCAGGGAGGGCTGAAGCTTTCTTT,CASGAGRAEAFF
TRBJ2-1,-,-,TRBV2,TGTGCCAGCAGCACCTATCTGAGACAGGCCCGAAAGGATGAGCAGTTCTTC,CASSTYLRQARKDEQFF
TRBJ2-4,few,-,TRBV7-9,TGTGCCTGCGGCCTGGAGTCTGACATTCAGTACTTC,CACGLESDIQYF
TRBJ2-3,once,TRBD2,TRBV19,TGTGCCAGTAGTATAATCGGGACAAGCGGGGGGGCCATTGGCACAGATACGCAGTATTTT,CASSIIGTSGGAIGTDTQYF
TRBJ2-6,-,-,TRBV5-5,TGTGCCAGCAGCCCCATCTGGAGCTCTGGGGCCAACGTCCTGACTTTC,CASSPIWSSGANVLTF
TRBJ1-4,-,TRBD1,TRBV2,TGTGCCAGCAGGACCGGGACAGCAACTAATGAAAAACTGTTTTTT,CASRTGTATNEKLFF